This is a list of T cell receptor beta chains from one sample in a study of technical replicates of blood from several donors. TCRdb's copy holds only in-frame clones and misses some; the assay was immunoSEQ multiplex PCR. The sample carries roughly 81,000 clones, approximately 86% recorded once. Sequencing was carried out using PBMCs. The origin of the receptors is a human donor in good health. Some clones in this sample may be carry-over from other donors' samples. Each CDR3 is given with its conserved first and last residue. A D gene is named only where the DNA matches it firmly. Expanded clones are given a class, and other clones once, few, many or no size at all.

V	length	D	J	size	CDR3	DNA
TRBV29-1	15	.	TRBJ2-2	few	CSVGSPGAGTGELFF	TGCAGCGTAGGGTCCCCCGGAGCGGGTACCGGGGAGCTGTTTTTT
TRBV14	16	TRBD1	TRBJ1-1	.	CASSQIRTGGKGEAFF	TGTGCCAGCAGCCAAATCCGGACAGGGGGAAAGGGTGAAGCTTTCTTT
TRBV25-1	11	.	TRBJ2-3	.	CASSDNLAQYF	TGTGCCAGCAGTGATAATCTAGCCCAGTATTTT
TRBV6-6	15	TRBD1	TRBJ1-1	few	CASSFLQGGRTEAFF	TGTGCCAGCAGTTTTTTACAGGGGGGACGGACTGAAGCTTTCTTT
TRBV7-3	15	.	TRBJ2-5	.	CASSSVSGFQETQYF	TGTGCCAGCAGCTCCGTGTCGGGATTCCAAGAGACCCAGTACTTC
TRBV4-2	15	.	TRBJ1-3	.	CASSQDDSSGNTIYF	TGTGCCAGCAGCCAGGACGACAGTTCTGGAAACACCATATATTTT
TRBV27	11	.	TRBJ1-1	.	CASSRGAEAFF	TGTGCCAGCAGTAGAGGAGCAGAAGCTTTCTTT
TRBV6-1	14	TRBD1	TRBJ1-2	.	CAIPGQGARAGYTF	TGTGCCATACCGGGACAGGGGGCGCGGGCTGGCTACACCTTC
TRBV6-6	12	.	TRBJ2-5	.	CASSVFQETQYF	TGTGCCAGCAGCGTCTTCCAAGAGACCCAGTACTTC
TRBV10-2	14	TRBD2	TRBJ2-7	.	CASSGGLASYEQYF	TGCGCCAGCAGTGGAGGACTAGCGAGCTACGAGCAGTACTTC
TRBV11-2	14	TRBD1	TRBJ2-5	few	CASSLPGQQETQYF	TGTGCCAGCAGCTTACCGGGACAGCAAGAGACCCAGTACTTC
TRBV7-3	15	TRBD1	TRBJ2-1	.	CASSSGQGPYNEQFF	TGTGCCAGCAGCTCCGGACAGGGTCCCTACAATGAGCAGTTCTTC
TRBV7-8	18	TRBD2	TRBJ2-5	.	CASSLRPPTSGSGKTQYF	TGTGCCAGCAGCTTAAGGCCCCCGACTAGCGGGAGTGGTAAGACCCAGTACTTC
TRBV29-1	12	.	TRBJ1-1	.	CSGGGTKTEAFF	TGCAGCGGGGGGGGGACAAAAACTGAAGCTTTCTTT
TRBV9	14	TRBD1	TRBJ2-1	.	CASSVQGVYNEQFF	TGTGCCAGCAGCGTACAGGGGGTTTACAATGAGCAGTTCTTC
TRBV9	19	TRBD1	TRBJ2-5	.	CASSATEGPYRGFVETQYF	TGTGCCAGCAGCGCCACCGAGGGGCCCTACAGGGGTTTTGTAGAGACCCAGTACTTC
TRBV19	15	.	TRBJ2-1	once	CASSPEGAGRNEQFF	TGTGCCAGTAGCCCGGAGGGCGCGGGTCGGAATGAGCAGTTCTTC
TRBV4-2	17	TRBD2	TRBJ2-5	once	CASSQEVSSGGSSTQYF	TGTGCCAGCAGCCAAGAAGTATCGAGCGGGGGGTCATCGACCCAGTACTTC
TRBV27	14	TRBD2	TRBJ2-3	.	CASSLLAGTDTQYF	TGTGCCAGCAGTTTACTAGCGGGCACAGATACGCAGTATTTT
TRBV6-1	14	.	TRBJ2-2	.	CASKGPRNTRELFF	TGTGCCAGCAAGGGGCCCCGGAACACCAGGGAGCTGTTTTTT
TRBV10-1	15	TRBD1	TRBJ2-1	.	CASSEFQGAYNEQFF	TGCGCCAGCAGTGAGTTCCAGGGGGCGTACAATGAGCAGTTCTTC
TRBV6-6	13	TRBD1	TRBJ1-5	.	CASNMDRVQPQHF	TGTGCCAGCAACATGGACAGGGTACAGCCCCAGCATTTT
TRBV12-5	14	TRBD1	TRBJ1-5	.	CASGKGQGAQPQHF	TGTGCTAGTGGTAAAGGACAGGGCGCTCAGCCCCAGCATTTT
TRBV30	13	.	TRBJ1-5	.	CAWSVYNNQPQHF	TGTGCCTGGAGTGTATATAACAATCAGCCCCAGCATTTT
TRBV30	15	.	TRBJ2-1	.	CAQPITACSYNEQFF	TGTGCCCAACCCATAACAGCTTGCTCCTACAATGAGCAGTTCTTC
TRBV7-8	14	TRBD2	TRBJ2-3	few	CASSFISGSDTQYF	TGTGCCAGCAGCTTCATTAGCGGGAGTGATACGCAGTATTTT
TRBV2	13	TRBD1	TRBJ1-2	.	CASNHDRVEGYTF	TGTGCCAGCAACCACGACAGGGTAGAGGGCTACACCTTC
TRBV10-3	12	.	TRBJ2-5	.	CAISESSETQYF	TGTGCCATCAGTGAGTCGTCGGAGACCCAGTACTTC
TRBV19	14	.	TRBJ2-3	.	CASSGTLSTDTQYF	TGTGCCAGTAGCGGGACTTTGAGCACAGATACGCAGTATTTT
TRBV25-1	12	.	TRBJ1-2	.	CASRAPNYGYTF	TGCGCCAGCAGGGCCCCTAACTATGGCTACACCTTC
TRBV19	16	.	TRBJ2-7	.	CASTPTLFTGTHEQYF	TGTGCCAGTACACCCACCCTATTCACAGGTACCCACGAGCAGTACTTC